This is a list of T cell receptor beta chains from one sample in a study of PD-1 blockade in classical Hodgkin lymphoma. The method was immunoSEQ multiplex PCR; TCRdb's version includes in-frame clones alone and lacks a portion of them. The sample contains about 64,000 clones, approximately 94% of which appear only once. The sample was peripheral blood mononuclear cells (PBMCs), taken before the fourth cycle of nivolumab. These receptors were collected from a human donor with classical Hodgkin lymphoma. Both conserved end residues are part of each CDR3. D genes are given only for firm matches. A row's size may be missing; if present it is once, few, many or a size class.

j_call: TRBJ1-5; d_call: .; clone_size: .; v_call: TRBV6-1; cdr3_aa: CASSYGQVNQPQHF; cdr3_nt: TGTGCCAGCAGTTATGGCCAGGTCAATCAGCCCCAGCATTTT
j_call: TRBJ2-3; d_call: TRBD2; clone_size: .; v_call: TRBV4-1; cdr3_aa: CASRTSVRVDTQYF; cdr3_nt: TGCGCCAGCAGGACTAGCGTGAGGGTAGATACGCAGTATTTT
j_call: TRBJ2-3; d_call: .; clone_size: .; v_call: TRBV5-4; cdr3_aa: CASSLDGGRATDTQYF; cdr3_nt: TGTGCCAGCAGCTTGGATGGGGGCAGGGCGACAGATACGCAGTATTTT
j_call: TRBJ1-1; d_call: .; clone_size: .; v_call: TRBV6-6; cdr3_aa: CASRTGNRAFF; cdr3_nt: TGTGCCAGCAGGACGGGAAATCGAGCTTTCTTT
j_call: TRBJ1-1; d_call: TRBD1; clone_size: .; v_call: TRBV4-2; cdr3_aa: CASSQVGLGQGNTEAFF; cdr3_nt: TGTGCCAGCAGCCAAGTGGGGCTCGGACAGGGCAACACTGAAGCTTTCTTT
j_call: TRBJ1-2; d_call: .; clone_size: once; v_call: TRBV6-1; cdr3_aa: CASSEALRGAGGYTF; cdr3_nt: TGTGCCAGCAGTGAAGCGCTCCGCGGGGCGGGCGGCTACACCTTC
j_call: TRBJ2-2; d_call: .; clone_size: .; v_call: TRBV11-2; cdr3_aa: CASSSSTATGYTGELFF; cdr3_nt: TGTGCCAGCAGCTCCTCTACGGCGACAGGCTACACCGGGGAGCTGTTTTTT
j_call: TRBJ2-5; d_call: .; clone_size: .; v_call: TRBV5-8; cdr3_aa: CASSETQYF; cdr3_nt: TGTGCCAGCTCGGAGACCCAGTACTTC
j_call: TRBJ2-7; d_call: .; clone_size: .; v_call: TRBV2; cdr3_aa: CASSEEPVGGAYEQYF; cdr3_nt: TGTGCCAGCAGTGAAGAGCCCGTGGGGGGGGCTTACGAGCAGTACTTC
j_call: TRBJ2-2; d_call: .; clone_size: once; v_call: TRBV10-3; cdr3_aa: CAISEPRTALETGELFF; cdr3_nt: TGTGCCATCAGTGAGCCCAGAACAGCGCTCGAGACCGGGGAGCTGTTTTTT
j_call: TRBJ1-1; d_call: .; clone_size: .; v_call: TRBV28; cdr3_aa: CASSLRGYTEAFF; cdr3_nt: TGTGCCAGCAGTTTAAGGGGATACACTGAAGCTTTCTTT
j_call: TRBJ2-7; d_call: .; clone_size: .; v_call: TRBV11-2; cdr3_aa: CASSLDLTDPYEQYF; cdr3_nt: TGTGCCAGCAGCTTAGATCTTACCGACCCCTACGAGCAGTACTTC
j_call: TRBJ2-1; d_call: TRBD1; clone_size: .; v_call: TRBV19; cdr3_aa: CASSTRTGSGNEQFF; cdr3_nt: TGTGCCAGTAGTACTCGGACAGGCTCCGGCAATGAGCAGTTCTTC
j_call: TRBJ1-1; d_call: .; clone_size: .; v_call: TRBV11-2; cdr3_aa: CASSADRRAEAFF; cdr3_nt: TGTGCCAGCAGCGCCGATCGAAGGGCGGAAGCTTTCTTT
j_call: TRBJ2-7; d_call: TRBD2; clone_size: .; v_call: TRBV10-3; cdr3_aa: CAISESGTSGISSLQQYF; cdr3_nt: TGTGCCATCAGTGAGTCGGGGACTAGCGGGATAAGTTCTTTACAGCAGTACTTC